These T cell receptor beta chains were read from a single sample in a study of blood T cells in healthy people across ages. TCRdb passed the 5' RACE reads through MiXCR, listing each CDR3 protein once. The repertoire holds approximately 900,000 distinct CDR3 sequences, with roughly 48% as singletons. Source material: blood. The origin of the receptors is a man younger than 45 in good health. Each CDR3 is given with its conserved first and last residue. The D gene is left open where the match is weak. Clone size is not always given. Where it is, it says once, few, many or a class for expanded clones.

j_call,clone_size,v_call,d_call,cdr3_aa,cdr3_nt
TRBJ2-3,few,TRBV6-5,NA,CASSMSQVTTDTQYF,TGTGCCTCCTCTATGTCACAGGTCACGACAGATACGCAGTATTTT
TRBJ1-1,NA,TRBV11-2,NA,CASSLDSGIRAFF,TGTGCCAGCAGCTTAGATTCCGGCATTCGAGCTTTCTTT
TRBJ1-5,NA,TRBV28,TRBD1,CASRATGGHQPQHF,TGTGCCAGCAGAGCCACAGGGGGGCATCAGCCCCAGCATTTT
TRBJ1-4,NA,TRBV4-1,NA,CASSQDRGISDEKLFF,TGCGCCAGCAGCCAAGATAGGGGAATTTCAGATGAAAAACTGTTTTTT
TRBJ2-5,NA,TRBV7-2,TRBD2,CASSAFGGPTSGQETQYF,TGTGCCAGCAGCGCCTTTGGGGGCCCAACTAGCGGGCAAGAGACCCAGTACTTC
TRBJ2-3,few,TRBV6-5,NA,CASSSDSLADTQYF,TGTGCCAGCAGTTCCGACAGTTTGGCAGATACGCAGTATTTT
TRBJ2-3,NA,TRBV12-3/TRBV12-4,NA,CASSFPGLASADAQYF,TGTGCCAGCAGTTTCCCGGGCCTAGCAAGCGCAGATGCGCAGTATTTT
TRBJ2-5,NA,TRBV12-3/TRBV12-4,TRBD1,CASSTGQGLQETQYF,TGTGCCAGCAGCACCGGACAGGGCTTACAAGAGACCCAGTACTTC
TRBJ2-7,NA,TRBV20-1,TRBD2,CSARAVGLAGGHDFQYF,TGCAGTGCTAGGGCGGTTGGACTAGCGGGGGGCCATGATTTTCAGTACTTC
TRBJ1-2,few,TRBV6-1,NA,CASSEVDYTF,TGTGCCAGCAGTGAAGTTGACTACACCTTC
TRBJ2-5,NA,TRBV5-4,NA,CASSPRDDGEQYF,TGTGCCAGCAGCCCCCGAGATGATGGGGAGCAGTACTTC
TRBJ2-5,NA,TRBV10-3,NA,CAISEKKPAGEETQYF,TGTGCCATCAGTGAGAAAAAACCGGCAGGAGAAGAGACCCAGTACTTC
TRBJ2-5,few,TRBV2,NA,CASSDLPGETQYF,TGTGCCAGCAGTGATCTCCCGGGAGAGACCCAGTACTTC
TRBJ1-5,NA,TRBV2,NA,CASSVGQVSNQPQHF,TGTGCCAGCAGTGTAGGCCAGGTTAGCAATCAGCCCCAGCATTTT
TRBJ1-6,NA,TRBV2,NA,CASSEGGRNSPPHF,TGTGCCAGCAGTGAAGGGGGCCGGAATTCACCCCCCCACTTT
TRBJ2-1,few,TRBV6-1,NA,CASGATTYNEQFF,TGTGCCAGCGGGGCAACGACCTACAATGAGCAGTTCTTC
TRBJ2-7,NA,TRBV4-1,NA,CASSQVTSIEQYF,TGCGCCAGCAGCCAAGTAACTAGTATCGAGCAGTACTTC
TRBJ1-5,many,TRBV28,NA,CASSFSGNGQPQHF,TGTGCCAGCAGTTTTTCAGGGAATGGTCAGCCCCAGCATTTT
TRBJ2-5,NA,TRBV4-3,NA,CASSQDLMRAETQYF,TGCGCCAGCAGCCAAGATTTAATGAGGGCAGAGACCCAGTACTTC
TRBJ1-2,few,TRBV7-9,NA,CASSLAETLTGYTF,TGTGCCAGCAGCTTGGCGGAAACACTCACTGGCTACACCTTC
TRBJ1-5,NA,TRBV28,TRBD1,CASSLVTGVANQPQHF,TGTGCCAGCAGTTTAGTGACAGGGGTCGCCAATCAGCCCCAGCATTTT
TRBJ2-3,many,TRBV4-3,TRBD2,CASSQSSGGPTDTQYF,TGCGCCAGCAGCCAGTCTAGCGGGGGGCCCACAGATACGCAGTATTTT
TRBJ1-6,few,TRBV20-1,NA,CSAGGHTNSPLHF,TGCAGTGCTGGGGGCCACACTAATTCACCCCTCCACTTT
TRBJ1-5,many,TRBV12-3/TRBV12-4,NA,CASSRDEDQPQHF,TGTGCCAGCAGTCGGGACGAGGACCAGCCCCAGCATTTT
TRBJ2-5,NA,TRBV11-1,NA,CASSSRLEETQYF,TGTGCCAGCAGCTCGAGACTAGAAGAGACCCAGTACTTC
TRBJ2-3,few,TRBV6-1,TRBD1,CASRGQGKITDTQYF,TGTGCCAGCAGAGGACAGGGGAAGATCACAGATACGCAGTATTTT
TRBJ2-7,many,TRBV6-2/TRBV6-3,TRBD2,CASSYYSGVTYEQYF,TGTGCCAGCAGTTACTATAGCGGGGTCACCTACGAGCAGTACTTC
TRBJ1-5,few,TRBV4-2,NA,CASSQAQISNQPQHF,TGTGCCAGCAGCCAAGCCCAAATTAGCAATCAGCCCCAGCATTTT
TRBJ2-1,NA,TRBV20-1,TRBD1,CSAARDRVINEQFF,TGCAGTGCTGCCCGGGACAGGGTGATAAATGAGCAGTTCTTC
TRBJ2-1,few,TRBV20-1,NA,CSAILWVPYNEQFF,TGCAGTGCTATTCTCTGGGTACCCTACAATGAGCAGTTCTTC
TRBJ2-7,NA,TRBV5-5,NA,CASSLAIGGGSYEQYF,TGTGCCAGCAGCTTGGCGATTGGCGGTGGTTCCTACGAGCAGTACTTC
TRBJ2-7,few,TRBV7-9,TRBD1,CASSLAQGHEQYF,TGTGCCAGCAGCTTAGCACAGGGGCACGAGCAGTACTTC
TRBJ2-5,few,TRBV5-1,NA,CASSLGVSEETQYF,TGCGCCAGCAGCTTGGGAGTAAGCGAAGAGACCCAGTACTTC
TRBJ2-1,NA,TRBV11-1,TRBD2,CASSRPGTSGGLNEQFF,TGTGCCAGCAGCCGTCCCGGGACTAGCGGCGGTTTGAATGAGCAGTTCTTC
TRBJ2-1,many,TRBV6-2/TRBV6-3,NA,CASRLDRKSYNEQFF,TGTGCCAGCAGGCTAGACAGAAAATCCTACAATGAGCAGTTCTTC
TRBJ1-1,few,TRBV4-1,NA,CASSQGWGGNTEAFF,TGCGCCAGCAGCCAAGGCTGGGGCGGGAACACTGAAGCTTTCTTT
TRBJ2-3,NA,TRBV6-5,TRBD2,CASSYSRLAGQFIDTQYF,TGTGCCAGCAGTTACTCGAGACTAGCGGGTCAGTTTATAGATACGCAGTATTTT
TRBJ2-1,NA,TRBV6-6,TRBD2,CASSGGLAPYNEQFF,TGTGCCAGCAGTGGAGGACTAGCGCCCTACAATGAGCAGTTCTTC
TRBJ2-7,NA,TRBV5-1,NA,CANSFIAATYEQYF,TGCGCCAACAGCTTTATTGCCGCGACCTACGAGCAGTACTTC
TRBJ2-7,few,TRBV4-2,TRBD2,CASSQVGSSGGSYEQYF,TGTGCCAGCAGCCAAGTTGGATCTAGCGGGGGGTCCTACGAGCAGTACTTC
TRBJ1-1,NA,TRBV6-2/TRBV6-3,TRBD1,CASRDDRDGAEAFF,TGTGCCAGCAGAGACGACAGGGACGGGGCTGAAGCTTTCTTT
TRBJ2-3,NA,TRBV29-1,TRBD1,CSAAVGTGSADTQYF,TGCAGCGCCGCAGTTGGGACAGGATCTGCAGATACGCAGTATTTT
TRBJ1-5,NA,TRBV7-2,NA,CASSMTGQPQHF,TGTGCCAGCAGCATGACAGGCCAGCCCCAGCATTTT
TRBJ2-1,NA,TRBV5-1,NA,CASSLGLVAEQFF,TGCGCCAGCAGCTTGGGACTAGTAGCCGAGCAGTTCTTC
TRBJ1-5,NA,TRBV12-3/TRBV12-4,TRBD1,CASRSQGAGQPQHF,TGTGCCAGCAGGAGCCAGGGGGCAGGTCAGCCCCAGCATTTT
TRBJ1-1,NA,TRBV27,NA,CASSLRLGMNTEAFF,TGTGCCAGCAGTTTGCGCCTGGGGATGAACACTGAAGCTTTCTTT
TRBJ1-5,NA,TRBV12-3/TRBV12-4,TRBD1,CASREGTGVQPQHF,TGTGCCAGCAGGGAAGGGACAGGGGTCCAGCCCCAGCATTTT
TRBJ2-6,NA,TRBV10-3,NA,CAISEQLSGANVLTF,TGTGCCATCAGTGAGCAGCTCTCTGGGGCCAACGTCCTGACTTTC
TRBJ2-1,once,TRBV9,NA,CASSVAGVDEQFF,TGTGCCAGCAGCGTAGCGGGGGTCGATGAGCAGTTCTTC
TRBJ1-5,NA,TRBV20-1,TRBD1,CSATPGQGVRAQPQHF,TGCAGTGCTACCCCGGGACAGGGGGTGAGGGCTCAGCCCCAGCATTTT
TRBJ2-1,NA,TRBV21-1,NA,CASSRRSGCRDEQFF,TGTGCCAGCAGCCGAAGGTCCGGGTGTCGCGATGAGCAGTTCTTC
TRBJ1-4,few,TRBV15,NA,CATSSRGGANEKLFF,TGTGCCACCAGCAGCAGGGGAGGCGCTAATGAAAAACTGTTTTTT
TRBJ1-1,few,TRBV7-9,TRBD1,CASSTNRGDYYTEAFF,TGTGCCAGCAGCACTAACAGGGGGGACTACTACACTGAAGCTTTCTTT
TRBJ2-7,NA,TRBV12-3/TRBV12-4,NA,CASTPSSSYEQYF,TGTGCCAGCACCCCTTCCAGCTCCTACGAGCAGTACTTC